This TCR beta chain emerged from a study of T cells in Graves' hyperthyroidism and ophthalmopathy. Unmatched junction bases numbered 6, after V lost 4 bases and J lost 5 bases. This CDR3 has 14 residues. Germline CDR1 reads MGHRA; CDR2 reads YSYEKL. What was amplified from RNA transcripts were TCR beta CDR3 regions. HTBI primers drove first-round RT-PCR of the TCR CDR3. In TCRdb, the multiplex PCR reads were re-called with MiXCR into one record per CDR3 protein. The sample includes around 350,000 distinct CDR3 sequences, roughly 14% of them seen just once. The source of this sequence is a woman in her 30s with Graves' ophthalmopathy. Sequencing was carried out using blood. The V call is TRBV4-1, the J call TRBJ2-5; 8 positions agree with TRBD2. The CDR3 protein is CASSPIGGVETQYF. The CDR3 region has the DNA TGCGCCAGCAGCCCAATCGGGGGGGTTGAGACCCAGTACTTC.